This TCR beta chain is from a study of regulatory T cells in long-lasting Graves disease. Findings and limits, study-wide: The study found persistent patients shared more public clonotypes (roughly 2,500) than new patients (over 850). Persistent disease exhibited a predilection for TRBV28, TRBJ1-2 and TRBJ2-5.

The time point is: newly diagnosed GD, antithyroid drugs for less than 3 months. PBMC-derived RNA was used for the TCR library. Construction of the TCR beta libraries employed iRepertoire HTBI primers in conjunction with Arm-PCR of CDR3 regions. MiXCR was run by TCRdb on the multiplex PCR reads, yielding one entry per CDR3 protein. The table records hundreds of thousands of distinct CDR3 sequences, 15% to 20% of them present only once. As to this clonotype: The antigen is not known.

Germline assignment: CDR1 SGHDT and CDR2 YYEEEE. The CDR3 runs to 15 residues. Trimming cost V 2 bases and J 5 bases, with 15 bases left between them. The material was peripheral blood mononuclear cells (PBMCs), obtained at new diagnosis, from a patient treated with antithyroid drugs. The TCR was taken from a female donor with Graves disease. The V and J genes are TRBV5-6 and TRBJ2-3; D is possibly TRBD1 (5 bases). The CDR3 DNA reads TGTGCCAGCAGCTTAGGGGCAGATTTTAAAGATACGCAGTATTTT. This encodes CASSLGADFKDTQYF.